The clone carrying this T cell receptor beta chain is medium-sized within its sample. The sample originates from a study of molecular identifiers for immune sequencing clone quantification. Germline loops: CDR1 GTSNPN, CDR2 SVGIG (reference sequence). With 0 bases clipped from V and 6 bases from J, the junction kept 3 bases outside the gene matches. The CDR3 is made up of 15 amino acids. TCRdb called the PCR reads again in MiXCR, with one record for every CDR3 protein. The sample includes approximately 10,000 distinct CDR3 sequences, 15% to 20% seen only once; the top ten take roughly 2%. This clonotype originated in a human donor in good health. Some libraries in this study had Jurkat cell RNA spiked in. Sequences were obtained from naive CD8+ T cells from blood, with Jurkat cell RNA spiked in. Subset in this sample: FACS-sorted CD8+CD4-CCR7+CD45RA+ naive T cells. The V call is TRBV30, the J call TRBJ2-1, with 12 bases matching TRBD2. CDR3 sequence: CAWSVLAGGPNEQFF. The CDR3 nucleotides are TGTGCCTGGAGTGTTCTAGCGGGAGGGCCCAATGAGCAGTTCTTC.